This T cell receptor (beta chain) was recovered during a study of blood T cell repertoires in COVID-19. About the study: Both acute and convalescent COVID-19 samples were obtained from the United States, Italy and Spain. Nucleic acid was either cDNA or gDNA, and it came from T cells, B-cell-depleted T cells, or PBMCs.

Under the authors' procedure: Cell counts per sample came from amplifying reference gene primers. The data were produced by immunoSEQ multiplex PCR, yet TCRdb's version contains in-frame clones alone and is incomplete. Clone size and the V and J calls come from that table; the DNA yielded D and trimming. The sample lists nearly 45,000 clones, about 90% occurring once. Germline V CDR1 and CDR2: MNHEY, SVGAGI. V lost 4 bases, J lost 10 bases, and 8 bases lay in between. This CDR3 region has 11 residues. Sequencing was carried out using peripheral blood. The chain combines TRBV6-5 with TRBJ2-1; D unresolved. The receptor comes from a woman at least 80 years old in a cohort sampled during active or convalescent COVID-19. The CDR3, as DNA: TGTGCCAGCAGTTCCGGCAGGGAGCAGTTCTTC. This sequence encodes CASSSGREQFF.